The T cell receptor beta chain described here comes from a study of blood T cells in healthy people across ages. Study-wide points: Per-million-T-cell TCR beta diversity fell roughly linearly with age.

With regard to this clonotype: As yet, its antigen is unknown.

The draw of peripheral blood yielded around 10 milliliters from each donor. Combining a sample-barcoded 5' primer with a J-beta primer mix, a second PCR ran for about 7 to 12 cycles. Researchers report that each sample yielded at least 2.5 million CDR3-containing paired-end reads. TCRdb used MiXCR to reprocess the 5' RACE reads, holding one entry per CDR3 protein. The sample contains roughly 700,000 distinct CDR3 sequences, 25% of which appear only once. The CDR3 contains 18 residues. V dropped 5 bases and J dropped 2 bases, with 23 bases sitting between them. Looked up from germline, CDR1 is LGHNA and CDR2 is YNFKEQ. The sample was also reused in another study, on T cells of mothers and their children. In that study: Overlap measured in related mother-child pairs was slightly, non-significantly higher than in unrelated pairs.

Specimen: blood. The chain recombines TRBV4-2 with TRBJ2-3; either TRBD1 or TRBD2 may fit D (6 bases each). The origin of this receptor is a boy younger than 18 in good health. CDR3 nucleotide sequence: TGTGCCAGCAGCAGCAAGACAGGATGGGACTCAACCACAGATACGCAGTATTTT. Its translation: CASSSKTGWDSTTDTQYF.